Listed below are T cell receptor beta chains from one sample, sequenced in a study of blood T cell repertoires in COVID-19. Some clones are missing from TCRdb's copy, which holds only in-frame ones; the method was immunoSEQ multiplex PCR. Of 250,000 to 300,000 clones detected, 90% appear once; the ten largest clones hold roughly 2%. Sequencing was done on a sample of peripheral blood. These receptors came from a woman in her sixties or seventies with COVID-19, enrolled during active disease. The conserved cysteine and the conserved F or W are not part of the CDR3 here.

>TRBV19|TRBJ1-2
ASSIDRRGIHGYT
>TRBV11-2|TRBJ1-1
ASSLVGEGNTEAF
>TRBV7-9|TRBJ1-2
ASSKSGGSNYGYT
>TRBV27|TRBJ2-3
ASSFLLGLATDTQY
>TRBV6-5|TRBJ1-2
ASSFGRQGYGYT
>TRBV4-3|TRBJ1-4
ASSQGQGDGGYEKLF
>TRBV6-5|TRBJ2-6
ASRTGPSGANVLT
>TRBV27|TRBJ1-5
ASRGPAGPQH
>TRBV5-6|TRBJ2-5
ASSETGYKTQY
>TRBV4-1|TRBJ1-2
ASSQVQGGNYGYT
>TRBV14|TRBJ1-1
ASSRQSLSEAF
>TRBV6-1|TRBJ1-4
ASSGPETSSGEKLF
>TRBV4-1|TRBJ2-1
ASSQGGGSSPLEQF
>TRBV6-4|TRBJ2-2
ASSEESPGELF
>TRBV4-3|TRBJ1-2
ASSQEVRNYGYT
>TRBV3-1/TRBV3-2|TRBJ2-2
ASSQGARTGELF
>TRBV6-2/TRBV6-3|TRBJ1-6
ASSYSTTGTGESSYNSPLH
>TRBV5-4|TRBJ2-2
ASSLEDRAGELF
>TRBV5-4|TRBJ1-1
ASSPNGRFNTEAF
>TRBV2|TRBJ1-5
ASSRDSGNQPQH
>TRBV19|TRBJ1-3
ASSTPVASGNTIY
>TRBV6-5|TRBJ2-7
ASSSPAGQGFYEQY
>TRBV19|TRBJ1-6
ASSPTGGSPLH
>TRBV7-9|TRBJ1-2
ASSSRGLGYT
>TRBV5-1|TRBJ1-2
ASSLETAYYGYT
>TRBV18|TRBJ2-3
ASSPREIYTDTQY
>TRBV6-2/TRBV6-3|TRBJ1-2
ASSQSPDTFYGYT
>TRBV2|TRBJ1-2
ASRQVLGYGYT
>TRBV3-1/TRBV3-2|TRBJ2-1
ASSRQGEKTEF
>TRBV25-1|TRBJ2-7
ASSGGGAGHSYEQY
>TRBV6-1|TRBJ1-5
ASSETRGVGQPQH
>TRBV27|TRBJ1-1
ASSLGGESTEAF
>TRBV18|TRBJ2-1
ASSPPGGPRGAEQF
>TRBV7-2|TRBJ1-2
ASSGGAENYGYT
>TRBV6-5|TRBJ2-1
ARGRGGSNEQF
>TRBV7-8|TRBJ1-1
ASSYPEREAF
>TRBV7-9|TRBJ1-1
ASSPWEGLNTEAF
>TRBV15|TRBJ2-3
ATSGGLALDTQY
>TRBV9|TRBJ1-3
ASSVLFGTGYDTIY
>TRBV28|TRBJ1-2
ASSWSGGLDAYGYT
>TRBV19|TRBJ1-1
ALIGQGGAF
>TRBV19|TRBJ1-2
ASTRSQGANYGYT
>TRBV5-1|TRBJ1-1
ASSLGTGRWNTEAF
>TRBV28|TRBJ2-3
ASSSVGTSGGRDTQY
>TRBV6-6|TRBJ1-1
ASSYSRDRGGTEAF
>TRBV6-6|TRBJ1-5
ASSTGLDQPQH
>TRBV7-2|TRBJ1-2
ASSFDFRGDYGYT
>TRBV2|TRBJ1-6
ASTGYPGQYNSPLH
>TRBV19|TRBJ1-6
ASKARGHSPLH
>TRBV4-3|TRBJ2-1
ASSQDNPGQGRGEQF
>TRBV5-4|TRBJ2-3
ASKGVPTDTQY
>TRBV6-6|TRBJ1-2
ASSYGESPYGYT
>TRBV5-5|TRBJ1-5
ASSFERSNQPQH
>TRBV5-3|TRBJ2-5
ARRRRPEQETQY
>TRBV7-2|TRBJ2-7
ASSLSGSYEQY
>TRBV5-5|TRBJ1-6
ASSYGTGAHSPLH
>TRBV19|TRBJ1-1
ASNPDRGRRTEAF
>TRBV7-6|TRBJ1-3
ASSLYYQLDKPNSGNTIY
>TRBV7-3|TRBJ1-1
ASSFSGVNTEAF
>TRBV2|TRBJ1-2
ASSDGRGYT